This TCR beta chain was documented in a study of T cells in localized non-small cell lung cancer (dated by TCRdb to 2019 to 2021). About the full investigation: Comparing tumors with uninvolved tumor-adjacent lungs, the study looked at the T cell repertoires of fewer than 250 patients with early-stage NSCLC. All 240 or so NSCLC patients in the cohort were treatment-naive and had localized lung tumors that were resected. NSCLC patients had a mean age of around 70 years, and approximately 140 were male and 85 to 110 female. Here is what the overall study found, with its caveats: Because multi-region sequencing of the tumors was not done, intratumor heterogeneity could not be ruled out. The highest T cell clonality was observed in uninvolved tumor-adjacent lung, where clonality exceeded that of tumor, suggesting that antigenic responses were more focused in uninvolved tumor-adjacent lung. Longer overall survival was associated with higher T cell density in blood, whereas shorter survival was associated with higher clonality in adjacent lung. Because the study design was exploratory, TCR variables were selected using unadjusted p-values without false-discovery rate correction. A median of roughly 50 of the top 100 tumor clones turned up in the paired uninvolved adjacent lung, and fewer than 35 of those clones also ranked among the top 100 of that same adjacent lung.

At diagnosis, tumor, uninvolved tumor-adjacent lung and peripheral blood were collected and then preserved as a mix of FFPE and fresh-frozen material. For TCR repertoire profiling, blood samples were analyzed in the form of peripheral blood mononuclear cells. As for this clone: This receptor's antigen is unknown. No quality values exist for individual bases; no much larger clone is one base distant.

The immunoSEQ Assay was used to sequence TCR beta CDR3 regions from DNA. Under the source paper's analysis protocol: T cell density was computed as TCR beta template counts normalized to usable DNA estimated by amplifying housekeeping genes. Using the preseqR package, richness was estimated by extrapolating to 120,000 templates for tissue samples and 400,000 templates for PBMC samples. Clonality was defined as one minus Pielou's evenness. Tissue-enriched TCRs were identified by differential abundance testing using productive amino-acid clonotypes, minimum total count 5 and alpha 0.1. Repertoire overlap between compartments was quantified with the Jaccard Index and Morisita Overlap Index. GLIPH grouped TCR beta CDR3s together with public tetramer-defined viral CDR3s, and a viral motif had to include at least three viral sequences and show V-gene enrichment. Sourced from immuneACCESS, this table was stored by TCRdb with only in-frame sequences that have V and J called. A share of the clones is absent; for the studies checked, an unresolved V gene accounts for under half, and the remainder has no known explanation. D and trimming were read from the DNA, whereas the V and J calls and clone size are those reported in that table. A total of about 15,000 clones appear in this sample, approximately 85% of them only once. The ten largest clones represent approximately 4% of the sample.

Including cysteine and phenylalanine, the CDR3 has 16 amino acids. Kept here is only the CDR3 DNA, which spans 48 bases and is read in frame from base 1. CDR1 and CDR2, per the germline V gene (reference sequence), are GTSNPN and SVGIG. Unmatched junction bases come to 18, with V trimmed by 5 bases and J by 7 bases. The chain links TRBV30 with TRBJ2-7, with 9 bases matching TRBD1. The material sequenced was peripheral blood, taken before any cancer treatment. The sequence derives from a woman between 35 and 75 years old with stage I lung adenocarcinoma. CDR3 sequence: CAWLPKGGTGTGEQYF. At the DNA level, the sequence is TGTGCCTGGCTCCCCAAGGGGGGGACAGGGACAGGGGAGCAGTACTTC.